The 4 T cell receptor beta chains below all came from one sample that was sequenced in a study of blood T cell repertoires in COVID-19. Produced via immunoSEQ multiplex PCR; TCRdb's table is partial and in-frame only. Of a few hundred thousand clones detected, approximately 86% appear once; the ten largest clones hold approximately 4.8%. Sequencing input: PBMCs or T cells enriched from blood (not recorded which). The receptor source for this set is a woman younger than 45 who had been exposed to COVID-19.

This chain connects TRBV27 to TRBJ2-4; no clear D. Germline CDR1 is MNHEY and CDR2 is SMNVEV (reference sequence). V lost 3 bases and J 0 bases, leaving 9 bases between the germline ends. There are 15 residues in the CDR3. This chain's CDR3 is CASSLGSLAKNIQYF. The CDR3 bases are TGTGCCAGCAGTTTGGGCAGTCTAGCCAAAAACATTCAGTACTTC.

The chain is built from TRBV5-1 and TRBJ1-1; 9 nucleotides line up with TRBD1. The CDR3 length is 14 residues. The V gene's germline CDR1 is SGHRS and CDR2 YFSETQ. V lost 2 bases, J lost 8 bases, and 7 bases stayed unmatched. For the CDR3, the DNA is TGCGCCAGCAGCTTCCTCGGGACAGGGTGGGAAGCTTTCTTT. Translation gives CASSFLGTGWEAFF. Complete variable domain (other parts from reference TRBV5-1 and TRBJ1-1): KAGVTQTPRYLIKTRGQQVTLSCSPISGHRSVSWYQQTPGQGLQFLFEYFSETQRNKGNFPGRFSGRQFSNSRSEMNVSTLELGDSALYLCASSFLGTGWEAFFGQGTRLTVV.

The chain uses TRBV7-9 and TRBJ1-6; D uncertain. With 8 bases removed from V and 8 bases from J, the gap between germline ends came to 13 bases. CDR3 length: 13 amino acids. Per the germline V gene, CDR1 is SEHNR and CDR2 is FQNEAQ (reference sequence). CDR3 amino acids: CASGRGWDSPLHF. DNA for the CDR3: TGTGCCAGCGGCCGCGGGTGGGATTCACCCCTCCACTTT.

The genes are TRBV5-5 and TRBJ1-2; maybe TRBD1 (6 bases). The V end lost 3 bases, the J end lost 4 bases, and 13 bases lay between the germline ends. This CDR3 is built from 14 residues. Germline CDR1 is SGHKS and CDR2 is YYEKEE (reference sequence). This CDR3 reads CASSWGQVSYGYTF. The CDR3, as DNA: TGTGCCAGCAGCTGGGGACAAGTGAGCTATGGCTACACCTTC.